This entry lists 11 T cell receptor beta chains sequenced from one sample in a study of shared T cell receptors in the human thymus. The method was immunoSEQ multiplex PCR; TCRdb's version includes in-frame clones alone and lacks a portion of them. The repertoire consists of approximately 730,000 clones, with 80% to 90% occurring once and the leading ten covering around 0.0099%. This sample was also put to use in a study of human thymus T cells.

The source material was thymocytes. Receptors were obtained from a girl in the first two years of life with a congenital heart defect.

The chain combines TRBV6-1 with TRBJ2-3; no clear D gene. V lost 6 bases and J lost 1, with 11 bases in between. Germline CDR1 is MNHNS and CDR2 is SASEGT. This CDR3 has 14 residues. CDR3 sequence (DNA): TGTGCCAGCAGAAACAGCCCTCGCACAGATACGCAGTATTTT. Translating it yields CASRNSPRTDTQYF.

The gene calls are TRBV2 and TRBJ2-5; no definite D call. Trimming left V 6 bases short and J 5 bases short, with 10 bases between. CDR3 length: 12 amino acids. Germline loops: CDR1 SNHLY, CDR2 FYNNEI. CDR3 region: CASRVLEETQYF. DNA for the CDR3: TGTGCCAGCAGGGTATTGGAGGAGACCCAGTACTTC.

The chain couples TRBV5-1 to TRBJ2-1, with D possibly matching TRBD1 (6 bases). The length of the CDR3 is 14 residues. CDR1 SGHRS and CDR2 YFSETQ come from the germline V gene. The V end lost 7 bases, the J end lost 5 bases, and 16 bases lay between the germline ends. CDR3 bases: TGCGCCAGCCAAACACGGGACAAAAACAATGAGCAGTTCTTC. Its protein product is CASQTRDKNNEQFF.

Details on this clone: This sample also contains other DNA sequences that code for the same CDR3. The J gene is TRBJ1-2, the V gene TRBV18; no definite D call. The CDR3 consists of 12 residues. CDR1 and CDR2 from the germline V gene are KGHSH and LQKENI. V lost 2 bases and J 4 bases, leaving 5 bases between the germline ends. CDR3 sequence: CASSPDSYGYTF. Written as DNA, the CDR3 is TGTGCCAGCTCACCAGACTCCTATGGCTACACCTTC.

This chain links TRBV2 with TRBJ1-6; no clear D gene. This CDR3 contains 16 residues. V lost 4 bases, J lost 0 bases, and 10 bases lay in between. In germline, CDR1 is SNHLY, CDR2 FYNNEI. The DNA of the CDR3 is TGTGCCAGCAGTGGAACACGGAGCTCCTATAATTCACCCCTCCACTTT. Translation: CASSGTRSSYNSPLHF.

Here the CDR3 DNA reads TGTGCCAGCAGTGCAGGGCAGGCCTACGAGCAGTACTTC. It yields the protein CASSAGQAYEQYF. The rearrangement joins TRBV2 to TRBJ2-7, with D perhaps matching TRBD1 (5 bases). Germline values: CDR1 SNHLY, CDR2 FYNNEI. The V end was cut by 4 bases, the J end by 2 bases, with 9 bases between. This CDR3 is built from 13 residues.

The chain combines TRBV11-2 with TRBJ1-1; 7 bases match TRBD1. The ends lost 5 bases at V and 4 bases at J; junction bases unmatched: 10. CDR1 and CDR2 (germline): SGHAT, FQNNGV. The CDR3 runs 15 residues. CDR3 in DNA: TGTGCCAGCAGCGGGGATCACAGGGGACGCACTGAAGCTTTCTTT. It translates to CASSGDHRGRTEAFF.

The chain joins TRBV9 to TRBJ1-3; 10 nucleotides align to TRBD1. The CDR3 has 16 residues. J lost 6 bases, V lost 3 bases, and 9 bases had no gene match. Per the germline V gene, CDR1 is SGDLS and CDR2 is YYNGEE. CDR3 in DNA: TGTGCCAGCAGCGCCCGACTAGGGACAGGGGAAAACACCATATATTTT. Its translation is CASSARLGTGENTIYF.

The chain uses TRBV4-3 and TRBJ1-5; D is possibly TRBD1 (5 bases). The germline gives CDR1 LGHNA, CDR2 YSLEER. Trimming shortened V by 0 bases and J by 5 bases, and 8 bases separated the two germline ends. The CDR3 totals 14 residues. CDR3 nucleotides: TGCGCCAGCAGCCAAGATCCGGGGGATCAGCCCCAGCATTTT. Residues: CASSQDPGDQPQHF.

The chain joins TRBV10-3 to TRBJ1-6; 7 bases line up with TRBD1. Losses at the gene ends were 1 base for V and 5 bases for J; bases not matched to a gene: 14. The V gene's germline CDR1 is ENHRY and CDR2 SYGVKD. The CDR3 sequence is 19 residues long. CDR3 loop: CAISEYRLHGQADNSPLHF. CDR3 nucleotide sequence: TGTGCCATCAGTGAGTATCGCCTCCACGGACAGGCTGATAATTCACCCCTCCACTTT.

The V call is TRBV6-1, the J call TRBJ1-5, with 11 bases lining up with TRBD1. CDR1 and CDR2 (germline): MNHNS, SASEGT. This CDR3 region has 19 residues. The ends lost 2 bases at V and 4 bases at J; junction bases unmatched: 13. Here the CDR3 reads CASSERSTGQGVSNQPQHF. CDR3 DNA: TGTGCCAGCAGTGAAAGGAGTACGGGACAGGGGGTATCAAATCAGCCCCAGCATTTT.